Sequencing of this T cell receptor beta chain was carried out in a study of cytomegalovirus exposure and HLA in healthy donors (dated by TCRdb to between 2016 and 2019). For the wider study: An earlier analysis of roughly 630 of the donors reported more than 250 Gb of sequence data and more than 90 million unique TCR beta sequences from around 200 million T cells. An early release that covered about 640 HLA-typed donors contained approximately 300 gigabases of sequencing data and 75 million to 100 million unique TCR sequences. Of the 300 to 500 genotyped donors, 75% to 85% were placed in the genetic ancestry cluster associated with self-reported Caucasian donors. The study aimed to test whether cataloging public T cell receptors could reveal signatures of past pathogen exposure. The T cell repertoires of around 670 subjects were profiled by immunosequencing and related to cytomegalovirus serostatus. A separate validation cohort of over 95 different subjects was used in addition to the approximately 700-subject first cohort. The study combined high-throughput TCR immunosequencing, statistical association of individual TCRs with disease status, and machine learning to predict cytomegalovirus infection status. A later analysis re-analyzed previously published TCR beta repertoires from roughly 600 donors and added high-resolution HLA genotyping to study TCR occurrence patterns. Rather than using new phenotypic data, the later analysis identified candidate immune exposures from TCR beta sequences and from how often those sequences occurred across donors. To decide whether each TCR beta V gene segment behaved as functional or pseudogenic, an earlier analysis of approximately 590 of the donors relied on high-throughput TCR beta sequencing. Donor age, sex, ethnicity and CMV serostatus were collected together with the repertoire data. A later genetic analysis used genome-wide SNP genotypes for about 60% of the roughly 700 donors, treating that subset as a discovery cohort. All discovery cohort repertoires had been generated on a single sequencing platform. Both class I and class II loci were covered by HLA typing, at four-digit resolution. The number of donors typed differed by locus, with about 629-630 for A, B, C, DRB1 and DQB1, 522 for DQA1, over 600 for DPA1, and around 430 for DPB1. Because of strong linkage in the cohort, a handful of DR-DQ haplotypes were treated as single units for association and clustering. Across some 400 genotyped donors of the cohort, an average of roughly 250,000 unique TCR beta nucleotide sequences per donor were sequenced, and around 19% of those sequences were non-productive. The study at large found these results: Only TCR beta chains were sequenced in this cohort, and the absence of alpha or paired-chain data limited detectable features. When HLA alleles, especially DR and DQ, strongly co-occurred, TCR associations were difficult to assign to individual alleles. In an earlier analysis of under 600 of the donors, most TCR beta V segments were observed in productive rearrangements about 87% or about 30% of the time, broadly matching IMGT annotations. Most TCR sequences were seen in very few donors, while some public TCRs were found in many individuals. According to a later analysis, parvovirus B19, influenza, CMV and Epstein-Barr virus appeared linked to several top co-occurrence clusters. Because some donors lacked HLA typing at each locus, the association tests relied only on the typed subset. Some IMGT-functional V segments, including TRBV6-2 and TRBV6-3, could not be told apart with the 87-base-pair reads, so those segments were excluded. Sequencing depth was assumed to be roughly uniform across donors in the presence/absence analyses, though that assumption may not hold. According to a later analysis, most CMV-associated TCR beta chains appeared to be HLA-restricted, and the HLA associations seemed to be driven largely by CMV exposure. V-gene and J-gene trimming of TCR beta chains was associated with a missense DCLRE1C variant in a later genetic analysis, and the association was replicated in an independent cohort. CMV serostatus was the only immune exposure information available for the cohort. The sequencing pipeline was judged likely to have produced a cluster of highly shared sequence variants as a technical artifact. According to the authors, the approach could potentially be generalized to other disease states and immunological phenotypes. Three of the identified cytomegalovirus-associated TCR beta chains were confirmed in vitro to be specific for cytomegalovirus antigens. Correlated functional status among segregating V segments might reflect linkage disequilibrium, but an unknown experimental factor could not be ruled out. Specific HLA alleles were associated with 16,951 TCR beta sequences at a false discovery rate of 0.05 in a later analysis. In a later analysis, HLA-associated TCR beta chains showed more clonal expansion and lower generation probabilities than non-associated chains that were equally common. In the study, 164 TCR beta chains were listed as associated with cytomegalovirus. Because counts were too low, roughly 17 rarely observed V segments, including chromosome 9 orphons, were left out of the earlier analysis of several hundred of the donors. In a later genetic analysis, fewer N-insertions in productive TCRs were reported among donors in an Asian-associated ancestry cluster than the approximately 710-donor mean. A further reported finding was that TCR beta sequences accurately predicted the HLA-A and HLA-B alleles for most subjects in the first cohort. According to a later analysis, TCR association rates differed among HLA loci, with DRB1 alleles showing the most associated TCRs and HLA-C alleles showing the fewest. The classifier was reported to diagnose cytomegalovirus status with high specificity and sensitivity in both the original and validation cohorts.

A distance of 19 bases separates the germline ends of V and J, which lose 0 bases and 7 bases respectively. Taken from cysteine to phenylalanine, the CDR3 has 16 residues. Only the CDR3 part of the read is kept: 48 bases, read in frame from the first base. The CDR1 and CDR2 encoded by the germline V gene are SGHRS and YFSETQ. The cohort was made up of approximately 670 healthy bone marrow donors. Cohort members were all nominally healthy when sampled, although unrecorded immune exposures were likely present. The donor tested CMV seronegative, placing the donor among the roughly 400 seronegative members of the cohort. A peripheral blood sample was provided by each donor, and peripheral blood mononuclear cells were used for TCR beta sequencing. Genomic DNA was extracted from the blood cell samples with the Qiagen DNeasy Blood Extraction Kit. As regards this clone: Its antigen is not yet known.

The library was built by means of the immunoSEQ multiplex PCR assay. A mixture of 60 forward primers for TCR Vbeta segments and 13 reverse primers for TCR Jbeta segments was used in the multiplex PCR. The CDR3 region of rearranged TCR beta genes was amplified from genomic DNA with a multiplex PCR assay. The Illumina HiSeq System was used to sequence the amplified TCR beta libraries as 87-base-pair reads. The authors' pipeline ran thus. A later analysis counted about 80 million unique TCR beta chains across the 600 to 850 repertoires, and approximately 11 million of these chains were shared by at least two donors. A nearest-neighbor algorithm error-corrected the raw reads and collapsed the reads into unique sequences, merging closely related sequences to remove PCR and sequencing errors. CDR3 sequences were aligned to IMGT reference sequences to assign V, D and J gene segments. For a sequence to be retained, a match of at least six nucleotides to both a V gene segment and a J gene segment was required. A rearrangement was called productive if the CDR3 had no stop codons and remained in frame with V and J, and every other rearrangement was called non-productive. CDR3 was defined according to IMGT convention as the region running from the second conserved V-encoded cysteine to the conserved J-encoded phenylalanine. In an earlier analysis of 550 to 650 of the donors, sequences lacking an unambiguous match to a single V gene segment were excluded. In an earlier analysis of some 590 of the donors, V segments were called functional above 56.7% productive rearrangements and were called segregating when the between-donor standard deviation exceeded 5%. A statistical classification framework was built for diagnosing cytomegalovirus status from the catalog of TCR beta chain sequences. In a later analysis, TCR nucleotide sequences were compared against IMGT/GENE-DB human TR gene sequences so that V and J genes could be assigned. A later analysis assigned CDR3 sequences and most-parsimonious VDJ recombination scenarios with the TCRdist pipeline. In a later analysis, each TCR beta chain was defined by its CDR3 amino acid sequence together with its V-gene family, and reads lacking a unique V-gene family were excluded. In a later analysis, approximately 590 highly shared, low-generation-probability nucleotide sequences were removed to address suspected cross-contamination and a sequencing artifact. For each public chain, a later analysis derived a clonal expansion index from normalized ranks of inferred template counts within each repertoire. In a later analysis, generation probabilities were computed with a VDJ recombination model fitted to out-of-frame rearrangements, and the resulting probabilities were checked against IGoR. In a later analysis, TCR-TCR, TCR-HLA and TCR-CMV co-occurrence was scored with hypergeometric tests, and a repertoire-size bias correction was applied to TCR pairs. A later analysis estimated false discovery rates by permuting HLA or CMV assignments 20 times. In a later analysis, co-occurring TCRs were grouped using DBSCAN, and TCRdist sequence similarity was added for clustering within HLA-allele-positive subsets. Repertoires with fewer than 30,000 or more than 120,000 public chains were left out of co-occurrence clustering, as were four to six repertoires with anomalous nucleotide sharing. The table comes from immuneACCESS by way of TCRdb, which keeps in-frame sequences with V and J called. Part of the clones is missing from these tables; in studies checked, under half for an unresolved V gene and the rest for unknown reasons. The V and J calls and clone size are taken from that table; D and trimming were inferred from the DNA. This sample's table lists about 120,000 clones. Of the sample, less than 4.5% is held by the ten largest clones.

This chain joins TRBV5-1 to TRBJ1-2, with a weak D call of TRBD1 (6 bases match). This TCR came from a man younger than 45 in good health and CMV-seronegative. Input material: PBMCs. The CDR3 region: CASSLVSDTGFGGYTF. The DNA sequence follows: TGCGCCAGCAGCTTGGTTTCGGACACAGGGTTCGGTGGCTACACCTTC.